Listed below are T cell receptor beta chains from one sample, sequenced in a study of CXCR3-negative and CXCR3-positive naive CD8 T cells. From the 5' RACE reads, TCRdb lists one entry per CDR3 protein and no DNA. This sample contains fewer than 140,000 distinct CDR3 sequences. The sample comprised naive CXCR3+ CD8+ T cells from blood. The receptors shown here come from a human donor in good health. Some clones in this sample may be carry-over from other donors' samples. Each CDR3 is given with its conserved first and last residue.

CDR3,V,J
CASTEAGESYGYTF,TRBV9,TRBJ1-2
CASSLILWNEKLFF,TRBV7-9,TRBJ1-4
CASSELAGAQTISYEQYF,TRBV7-9,TRBJ2-7
CASSSWGANTEAFF,TRBV28,TRBJ1-1
CASSLASPGGELFF,TRBV12-3/TRBV12-4,TRBJ2-2
CSAMEIFNEQFF,TRBV29-1,TRBJ2-1
CASSPGLAGGNEQFF,TRBV7-2,TRBJ2-1
CASSQPTGVDTQYF,TRBV16,TRBJ2-3
CASSWTRPDNEQFF,TRBV27,TRBJ2-1
CASSLAGTFNTEAFF,TRBV7-9,TRBJ1-1
CSALPTGEGSPLHF,TRBV20-1,TRBJ1-6
CASSTPYYNEQFF,TRBV27,TRBJ2-1
CASSLEGRSQETQYF,TRBV5-5,TRBJ2-5
CASSYMNEQFF,TRBV12-3/TRBV12-4,TRBJ2-1
CASSSYGGGSYEQYF,TRBV7-3,TRBJ2-7
CASSSGTGDNEQFF,TRBV5-1,TRBJ2-1
CASSQTGYNEQFF,TRBV5-6,TRBJ2-1
CASSQVTAGDPNEQFF,TRBV3-1,TRBJ2-1
CASSSPGQGTSGGSYNEQFF,TRBV7-2,TRBJ2-1
CSASRHRGDTEAFF,TRBV20-1,TRBJ1-1
CASSLGGGSPETQYF,TRBV7-6,TRBJ2-5
CASSFRWDSSYEQYF,TRBV27,TRBJ2-7
CASTLLVLGAFF,TRBV30,TRBJ1-1
CASSLPGSGTEAFF,TRBV2,TRBJ1-1
CASSQAATSAYEQYF,TRBV4-1,TRBJ2-7
CASSWIVNEQFF,TRBV7-9,TRBJ2-1
CATRQGALSYEQYF,TRBV3-1,TRBJ2-7
CASSLDPGNEQFF,TRBV7-9,TRBJ2-1
CAISDRDSDYEQYF,TRBV10-3,TRBJ2-7
CSARVRGLNTGELFF,TRBV20-1,TRBJ2-2
CASSQRMATYEQYF,TRBV14,TRBJ2-7
CAISVLGTPSGVDNNEQFF,TRBV10-3,TRBJ2-1
CASSLVGQTSYEQYF,TRBV13,TRBJ2-7
CATVRGSSGNTIYF,TRBV21-1,TRBJ1-3
CASTVAAITTDTQYF,TRBV12-3/TRBV12-4,TRBJ2-3
CASTLGEMAVYEQYF,TRBV13,TRBJ2-7
CASSSGVPGELFF,TRBV6-2/TRBV6-3,TRBJ2-2